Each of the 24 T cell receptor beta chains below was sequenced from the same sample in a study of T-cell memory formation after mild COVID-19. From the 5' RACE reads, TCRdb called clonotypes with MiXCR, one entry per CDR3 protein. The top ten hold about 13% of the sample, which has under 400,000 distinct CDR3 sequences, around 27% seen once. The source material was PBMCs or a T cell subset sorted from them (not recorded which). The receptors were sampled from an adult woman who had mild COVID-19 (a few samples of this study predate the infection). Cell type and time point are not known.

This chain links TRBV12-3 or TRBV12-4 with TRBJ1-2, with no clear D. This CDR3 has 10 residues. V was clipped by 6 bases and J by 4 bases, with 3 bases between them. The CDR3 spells CASRIYGYTF. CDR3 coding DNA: TGTGCCAGCAGGATCTATGGCTACACCTTC.

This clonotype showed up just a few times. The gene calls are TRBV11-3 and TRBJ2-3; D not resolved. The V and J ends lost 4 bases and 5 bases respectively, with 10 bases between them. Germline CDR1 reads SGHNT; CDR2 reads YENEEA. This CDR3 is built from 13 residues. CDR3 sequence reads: CASSYTAGDTQYF. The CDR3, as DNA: TGTGCCAGCAGCTACACCGCCGGAGATACGCAGTATTTT.

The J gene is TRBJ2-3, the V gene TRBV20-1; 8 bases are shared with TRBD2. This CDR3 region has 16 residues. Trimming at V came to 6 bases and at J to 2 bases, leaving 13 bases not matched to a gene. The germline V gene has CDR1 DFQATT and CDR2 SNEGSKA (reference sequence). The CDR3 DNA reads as TGCAGTGCCGAGGAGCGGGAGCCGCGGGCCACAGATACGCAGTATTTT. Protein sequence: CSAEEREPRATDTQYF.

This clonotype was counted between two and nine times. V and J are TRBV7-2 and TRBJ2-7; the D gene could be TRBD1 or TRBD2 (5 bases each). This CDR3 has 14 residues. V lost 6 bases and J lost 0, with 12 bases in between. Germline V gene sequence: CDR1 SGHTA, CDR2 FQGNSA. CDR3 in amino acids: CASRRGGLSYEQYF. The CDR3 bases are TGTGCCAGCAGACGGGGCGGGCTCTCCTACGAGCAGTACTTC. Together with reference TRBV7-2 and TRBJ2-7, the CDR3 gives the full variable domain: GAGVSQSPSNKVTEKGKDVELRCDPISGHTALYWYRQSLGQGLEFLIYFQGNSAPDKSGLPSDRFSAERTGGSVSTLTIQRTQQEDSAVYLCASRRGGLSYEQYFGPGTRLTVT.

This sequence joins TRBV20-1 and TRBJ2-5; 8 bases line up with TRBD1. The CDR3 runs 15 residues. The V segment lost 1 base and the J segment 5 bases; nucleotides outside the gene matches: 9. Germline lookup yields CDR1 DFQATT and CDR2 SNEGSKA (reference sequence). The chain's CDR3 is CSARVDQGAWETQYF. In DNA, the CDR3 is TGCAGTGCTAGAGTAGACCAGGGGGCTTGGGAGACCCAGTACTTC.

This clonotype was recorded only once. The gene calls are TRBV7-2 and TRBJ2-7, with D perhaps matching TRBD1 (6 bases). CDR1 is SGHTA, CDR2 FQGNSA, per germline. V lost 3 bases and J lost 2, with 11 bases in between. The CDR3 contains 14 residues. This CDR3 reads CASSFSGQTYEQYF. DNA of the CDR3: TGTGCCAGCAGCTTTTCAGGACAGACCTACGAGCAGTACTTC.

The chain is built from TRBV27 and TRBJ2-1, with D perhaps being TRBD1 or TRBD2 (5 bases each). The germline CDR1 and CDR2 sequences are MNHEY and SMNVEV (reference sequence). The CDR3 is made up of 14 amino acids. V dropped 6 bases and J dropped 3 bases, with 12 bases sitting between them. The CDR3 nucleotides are TGTGCCAGCAGCGGGGCGCGTGGCTACAATGAGCAGTTCTTC. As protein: CASSGARGYNEQFF.

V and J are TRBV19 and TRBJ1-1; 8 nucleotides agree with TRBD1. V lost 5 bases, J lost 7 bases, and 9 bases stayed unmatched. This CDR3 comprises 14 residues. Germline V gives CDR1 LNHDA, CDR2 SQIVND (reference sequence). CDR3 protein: CASSGPTGAVEAFF. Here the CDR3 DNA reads TGTGCCAGTAGTGGCCCGACAGGGGCCGTTGAAGCTTTCTTT.

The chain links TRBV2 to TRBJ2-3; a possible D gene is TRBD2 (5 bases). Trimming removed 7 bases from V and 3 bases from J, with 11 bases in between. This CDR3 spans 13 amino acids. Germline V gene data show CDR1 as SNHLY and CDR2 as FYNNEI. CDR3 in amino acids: CASKLLGTDTQYF. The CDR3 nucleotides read TGTGCCAGCAAGTTACTAGGGACAGATACGCAGTATTTT.

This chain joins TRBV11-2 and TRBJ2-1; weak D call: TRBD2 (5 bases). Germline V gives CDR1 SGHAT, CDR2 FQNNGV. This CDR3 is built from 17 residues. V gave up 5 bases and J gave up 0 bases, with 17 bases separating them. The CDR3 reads CASSPRGGLSSYNEQFF. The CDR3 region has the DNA TGTGCCAGCAGCCCCCGAGGCGGGCTAAGCTCCTACAATGAGCAGTTCTTC.

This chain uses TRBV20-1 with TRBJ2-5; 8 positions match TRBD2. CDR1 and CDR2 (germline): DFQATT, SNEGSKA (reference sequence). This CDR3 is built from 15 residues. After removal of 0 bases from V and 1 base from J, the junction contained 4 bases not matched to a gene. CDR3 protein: CSAREASGSQETQYF. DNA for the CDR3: TGCAGTGCTAGAGAGGCTAGCGGGTCCCAAGAGACCCAGTACTTC.

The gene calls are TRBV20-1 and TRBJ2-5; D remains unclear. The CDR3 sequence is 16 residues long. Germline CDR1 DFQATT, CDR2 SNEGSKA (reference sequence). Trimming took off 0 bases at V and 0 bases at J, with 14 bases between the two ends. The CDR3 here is CSARDLRALNQETQYF. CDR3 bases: TGCAGTGCTAGAGATCTTAGGGCACTCAACCAAGAGACCCAGTACTTC.

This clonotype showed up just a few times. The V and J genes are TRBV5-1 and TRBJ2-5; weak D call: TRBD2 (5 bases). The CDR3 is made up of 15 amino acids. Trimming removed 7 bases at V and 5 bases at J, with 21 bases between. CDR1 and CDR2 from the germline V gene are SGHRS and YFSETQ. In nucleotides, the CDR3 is TGCGCCAGCTCCCCAGAGGGTGGGAAATGGGAGACCCAGTACTTC. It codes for CASSPEGGKWETQYF.

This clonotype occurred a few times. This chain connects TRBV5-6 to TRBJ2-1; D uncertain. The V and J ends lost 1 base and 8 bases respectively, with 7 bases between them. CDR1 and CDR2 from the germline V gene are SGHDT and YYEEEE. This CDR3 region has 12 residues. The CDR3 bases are TGTGCCAGCAGCTTGCTTACGTATGAGCAGTTCTTC. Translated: CASSLLTYEQFF.

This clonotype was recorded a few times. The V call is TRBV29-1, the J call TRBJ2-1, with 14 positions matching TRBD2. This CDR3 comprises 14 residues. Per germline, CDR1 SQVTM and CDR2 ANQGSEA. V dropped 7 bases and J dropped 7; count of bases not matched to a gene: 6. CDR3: CSALTSGGVNEQFF. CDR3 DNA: TGCAGCGCCCTGACTAGCGGGGGGGTGAATGAGCAGTTCTTC.

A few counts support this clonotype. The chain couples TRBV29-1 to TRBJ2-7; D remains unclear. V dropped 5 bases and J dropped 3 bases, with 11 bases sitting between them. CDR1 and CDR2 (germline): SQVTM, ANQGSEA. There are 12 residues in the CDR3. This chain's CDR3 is CSVILDGYEQYF. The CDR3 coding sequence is TGCAGCGTTATTCTCGACGGCTACGAGCAGTACTTC.

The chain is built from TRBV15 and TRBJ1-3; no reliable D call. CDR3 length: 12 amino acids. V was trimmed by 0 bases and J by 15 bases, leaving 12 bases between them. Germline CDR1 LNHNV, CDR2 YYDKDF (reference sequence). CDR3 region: CATSRDRRREYF. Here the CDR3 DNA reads TGTGCCACCAGCAGAGATCGGCGGCGGGAATATTTT.

The CDR3 reads CASSSLRGDEQFF. In nucleotides, the CDR3 is TGTGCCAGCAGTTCCCTCAGGGGCGATGAGCAGTTCTTC. The chain has TRBV12-3 or TRBV12-4 and TRBJ2-1, with TRBD1 as a possible D gene (6 bases). V lost 4 bases and J lost 8, with 12 bases in between. This CDR3 spans 13 amino acids.

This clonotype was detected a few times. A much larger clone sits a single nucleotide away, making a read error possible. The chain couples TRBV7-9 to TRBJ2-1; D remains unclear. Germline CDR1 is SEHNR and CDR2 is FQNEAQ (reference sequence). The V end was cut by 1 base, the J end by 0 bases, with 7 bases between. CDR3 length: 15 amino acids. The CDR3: CASSLDWSSYNEQFF. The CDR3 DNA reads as TGTGCCAGCAGCTTAGACTGGAGCTCCTACAATGAGCAGTTCTTC.

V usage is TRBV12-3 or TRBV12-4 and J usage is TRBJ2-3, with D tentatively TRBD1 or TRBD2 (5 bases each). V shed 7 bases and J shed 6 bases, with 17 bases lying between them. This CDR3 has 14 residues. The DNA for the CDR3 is TGTGCCAGCACCATTACGGGCTGGGGGGATACGCAGTATTTT. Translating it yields CASTITGWGDTQYF.

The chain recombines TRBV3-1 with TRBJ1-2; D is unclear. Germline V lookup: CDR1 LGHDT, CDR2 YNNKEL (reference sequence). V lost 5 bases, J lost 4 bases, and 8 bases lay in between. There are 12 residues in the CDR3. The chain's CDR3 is CASSVRSYGYTF. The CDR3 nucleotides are TGTGCCAGCAGCGTCCGTTCCTATGGCTACACCTTC.

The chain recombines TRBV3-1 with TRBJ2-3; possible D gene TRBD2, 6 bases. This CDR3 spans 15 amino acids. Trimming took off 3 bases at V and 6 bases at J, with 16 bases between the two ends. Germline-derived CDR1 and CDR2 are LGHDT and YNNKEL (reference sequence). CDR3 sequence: CASSQEPGATDTQYF. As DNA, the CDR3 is TGTGCCAGCAGCCAGGAACCGGGAGCCACGGATACGCAGTATTTT.

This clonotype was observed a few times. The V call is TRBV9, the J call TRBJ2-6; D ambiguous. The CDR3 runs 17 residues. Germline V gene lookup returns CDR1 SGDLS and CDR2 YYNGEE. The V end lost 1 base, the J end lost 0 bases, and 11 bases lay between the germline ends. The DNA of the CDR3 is TGTGCCAGCAGCGTACCCAGAACTGACTCTGGGGCCAACGTCCTGACTTTC. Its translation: CASSVPRTDSGANVLTF.

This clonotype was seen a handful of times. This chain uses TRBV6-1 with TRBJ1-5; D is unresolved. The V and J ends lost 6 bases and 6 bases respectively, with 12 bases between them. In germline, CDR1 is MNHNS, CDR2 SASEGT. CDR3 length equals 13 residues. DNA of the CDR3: TGTGCCAGCAGCCCCGAGGCAGGTCAGCCCCAGCATTTT. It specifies CASSPEAGQPQHF.